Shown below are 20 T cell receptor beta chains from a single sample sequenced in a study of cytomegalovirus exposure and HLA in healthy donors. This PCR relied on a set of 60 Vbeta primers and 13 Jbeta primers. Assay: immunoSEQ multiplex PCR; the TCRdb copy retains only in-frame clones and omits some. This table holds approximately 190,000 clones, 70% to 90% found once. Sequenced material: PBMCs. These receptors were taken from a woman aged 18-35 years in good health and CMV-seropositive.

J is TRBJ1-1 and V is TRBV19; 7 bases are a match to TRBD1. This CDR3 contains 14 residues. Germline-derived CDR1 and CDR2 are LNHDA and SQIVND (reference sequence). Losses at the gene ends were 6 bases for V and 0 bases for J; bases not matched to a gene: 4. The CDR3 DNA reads TGTGCCAGTAGCTCTGGGACAGTGAACACTGAAGCTTTCTTT. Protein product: CASSSGTVNTEAFF.

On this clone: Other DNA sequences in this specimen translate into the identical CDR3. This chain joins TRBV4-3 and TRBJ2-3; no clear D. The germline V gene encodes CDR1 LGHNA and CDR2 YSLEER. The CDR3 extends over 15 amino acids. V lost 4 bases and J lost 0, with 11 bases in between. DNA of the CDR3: TGCGCCAGCAGCCGAGACTCGTCCAGCACAGATACGCAGTATTTT. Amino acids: CASSRDSSSTDTQYF.

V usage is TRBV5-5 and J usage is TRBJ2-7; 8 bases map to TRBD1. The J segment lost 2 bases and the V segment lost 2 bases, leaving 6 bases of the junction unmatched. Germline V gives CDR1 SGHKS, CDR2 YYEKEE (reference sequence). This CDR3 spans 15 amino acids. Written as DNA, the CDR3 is TGTGCCAGCAGCTTTTCACAGGGGGTCCCCTACGAGCAGTACGTC. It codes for CASSFSQGVPYEQYV.

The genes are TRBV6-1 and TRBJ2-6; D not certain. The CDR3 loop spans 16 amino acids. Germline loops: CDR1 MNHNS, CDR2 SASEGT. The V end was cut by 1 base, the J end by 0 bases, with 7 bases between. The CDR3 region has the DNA TGTGCCAGCAGTGAAGGGAGACTCTCTGGGGCCAACGTCCTGACTTTC. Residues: CASSEGRLSGANVLTF.

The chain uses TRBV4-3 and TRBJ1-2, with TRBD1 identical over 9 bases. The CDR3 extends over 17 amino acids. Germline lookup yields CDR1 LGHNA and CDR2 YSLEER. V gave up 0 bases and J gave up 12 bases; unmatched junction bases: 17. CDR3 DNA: TGCGCCAGCAGCCAAGAACCCCGACAGGGGGGCACGAGTGAAGACACCTTC. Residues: CASSQEPRQGGTSEDTF.

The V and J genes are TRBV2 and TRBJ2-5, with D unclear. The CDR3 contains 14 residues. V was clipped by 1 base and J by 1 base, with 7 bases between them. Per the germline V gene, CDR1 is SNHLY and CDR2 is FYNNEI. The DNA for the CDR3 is TGTGCCAGCAGTGAAGTTATAGCCCAAGAGACCCAGTACTTC. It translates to CASSEVIAQETQYF.

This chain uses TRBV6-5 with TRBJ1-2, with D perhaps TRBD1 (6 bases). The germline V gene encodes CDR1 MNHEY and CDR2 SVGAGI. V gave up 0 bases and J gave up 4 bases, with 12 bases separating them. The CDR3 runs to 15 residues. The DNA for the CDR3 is TGTGCCAGCAGTTACTCGAGGGGGACCCCCTATGGCTACACCTTC. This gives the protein CASSYSRGTPYGYTF.

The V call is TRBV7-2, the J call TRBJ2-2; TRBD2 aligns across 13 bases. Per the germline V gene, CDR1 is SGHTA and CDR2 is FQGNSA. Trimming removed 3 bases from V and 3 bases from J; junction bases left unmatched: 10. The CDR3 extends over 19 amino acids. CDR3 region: CASSFLPGLAGLDTGELFF. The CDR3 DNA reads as TGTGCCAGCAGCTTCCTTCCGGGACTAGCGGGACTTGACACCGGGGAGCTGTTTTTT. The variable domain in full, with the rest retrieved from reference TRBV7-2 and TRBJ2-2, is GAGVSQSPSNKVTEKGKDVELRCDPISGHTALYWYRQSLGQGLEFLIYFQGNSAPDKSGLPSDRFSAERTGGSVSTLTIQRTQQEDSAVYLCASSFLPGLAGLDTGELFFGEGSRLTVL.

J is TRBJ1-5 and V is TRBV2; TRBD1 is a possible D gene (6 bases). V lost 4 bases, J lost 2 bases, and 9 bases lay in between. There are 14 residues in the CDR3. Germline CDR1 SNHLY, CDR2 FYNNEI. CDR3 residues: CASSGEGGNQPQHF. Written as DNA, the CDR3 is TGTGCCAGCAGTGGAGAGGGGGGCAATCAGCCCCAGCATTTT.

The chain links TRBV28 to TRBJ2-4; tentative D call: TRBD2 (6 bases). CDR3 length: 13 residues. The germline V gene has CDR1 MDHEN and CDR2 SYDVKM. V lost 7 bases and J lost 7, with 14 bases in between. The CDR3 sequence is CASTPGGGNIQYF. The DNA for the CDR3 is TGTGCCAGCACCCCCGGGGGTGGGAACATTCAGTACTTC.

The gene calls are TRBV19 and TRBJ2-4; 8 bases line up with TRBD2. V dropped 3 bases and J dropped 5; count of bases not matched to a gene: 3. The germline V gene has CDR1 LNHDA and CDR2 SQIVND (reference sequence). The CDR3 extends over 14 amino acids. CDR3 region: CASSMRGAQNIQYF. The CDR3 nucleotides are TGTGCCAGTAGTATGCGGGGGGCACAAAACATTCAGTACTTC.

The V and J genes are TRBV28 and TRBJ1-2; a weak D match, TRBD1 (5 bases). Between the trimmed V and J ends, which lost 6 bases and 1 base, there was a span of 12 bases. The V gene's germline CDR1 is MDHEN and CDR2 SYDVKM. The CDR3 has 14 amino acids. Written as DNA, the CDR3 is TGTGCCAGCAGCCAAGTACAGGTTAACTATGGCTACACCTTC. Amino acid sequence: CASSQVQVNYGYTF.

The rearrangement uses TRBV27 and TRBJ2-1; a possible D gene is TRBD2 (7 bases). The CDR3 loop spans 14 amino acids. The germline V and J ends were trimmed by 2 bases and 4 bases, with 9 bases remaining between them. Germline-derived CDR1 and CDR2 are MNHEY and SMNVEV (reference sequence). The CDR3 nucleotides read TGTGCCAGCAGTTTACGGGGGGCGTACAATGAGCAGTTCTTC. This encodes CASSLRGAYNEQFF.

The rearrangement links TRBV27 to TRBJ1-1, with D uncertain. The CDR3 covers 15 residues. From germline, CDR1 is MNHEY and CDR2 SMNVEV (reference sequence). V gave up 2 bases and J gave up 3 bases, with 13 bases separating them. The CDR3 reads CASSLEAAGYTEAFF. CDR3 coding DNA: TGTGCCAGCAGTTTAGAGGCCGCCGGGTACACTGAAGCTTTCTTT.

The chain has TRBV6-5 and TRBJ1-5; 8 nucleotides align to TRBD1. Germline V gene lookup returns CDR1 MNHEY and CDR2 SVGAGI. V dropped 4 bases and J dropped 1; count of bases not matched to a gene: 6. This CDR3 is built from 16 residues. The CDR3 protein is CASSSRTGISNQPQHF. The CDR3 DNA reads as TGTGCCAGCAGTTCCAGGACAGGGATCAGCAATCAGCCCCAGCATTTT.

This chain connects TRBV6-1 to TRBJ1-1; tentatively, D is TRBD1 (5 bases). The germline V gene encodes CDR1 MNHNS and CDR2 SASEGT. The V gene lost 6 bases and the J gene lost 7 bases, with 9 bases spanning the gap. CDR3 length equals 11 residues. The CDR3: CASSPQGEAFF. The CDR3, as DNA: TGTGCCAGCAGCCCCCAGGGTGAAGCTTTCTTT.

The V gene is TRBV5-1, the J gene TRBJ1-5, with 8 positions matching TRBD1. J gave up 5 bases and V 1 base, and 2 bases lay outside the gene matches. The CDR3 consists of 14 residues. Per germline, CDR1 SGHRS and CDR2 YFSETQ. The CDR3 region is CASSLTGGDQPQHF. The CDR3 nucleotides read TGCGCCAGCAGCTTGACAGGGGGGGATCAGCCCCAGCATTTT.

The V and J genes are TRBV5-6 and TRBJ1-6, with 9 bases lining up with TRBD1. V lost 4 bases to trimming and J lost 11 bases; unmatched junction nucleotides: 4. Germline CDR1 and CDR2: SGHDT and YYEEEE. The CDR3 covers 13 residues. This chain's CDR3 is CASSRTGVTPLHF. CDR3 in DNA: TGTGCCAGCAGCAGGACAGGGGTAACACCCCTCCACTTT.

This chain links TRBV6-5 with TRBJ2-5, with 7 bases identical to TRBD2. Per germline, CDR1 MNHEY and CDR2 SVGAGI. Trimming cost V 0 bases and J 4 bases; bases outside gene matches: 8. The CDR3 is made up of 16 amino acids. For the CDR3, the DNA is TGTGCCAGCAGTTACTCTGGGGGGGGGACGGGAGAGACCCAGTACTTC. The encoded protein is CASSYSGGGTGETQYF.

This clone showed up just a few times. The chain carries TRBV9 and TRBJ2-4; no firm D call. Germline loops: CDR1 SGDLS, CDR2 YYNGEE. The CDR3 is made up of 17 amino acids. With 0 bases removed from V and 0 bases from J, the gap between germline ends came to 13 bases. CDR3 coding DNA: TGTGCCAGCAGCGTAGGCTATCCCGAGCCAGCCAAAAACATTCAGTACTTC. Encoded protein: CASSVGYPEPAKNIQYF.